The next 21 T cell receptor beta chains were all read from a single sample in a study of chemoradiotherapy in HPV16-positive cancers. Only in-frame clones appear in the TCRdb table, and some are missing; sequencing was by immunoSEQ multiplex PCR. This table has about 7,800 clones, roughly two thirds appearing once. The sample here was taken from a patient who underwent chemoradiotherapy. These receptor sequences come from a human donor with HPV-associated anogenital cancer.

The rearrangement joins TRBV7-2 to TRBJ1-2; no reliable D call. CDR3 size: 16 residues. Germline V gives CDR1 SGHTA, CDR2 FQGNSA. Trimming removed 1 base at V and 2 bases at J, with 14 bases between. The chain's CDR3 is CASSLEVRTANYGYTF. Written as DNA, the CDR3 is TGTGCCAGCAGCTTAGAGGTCAGGACGGCAAACTATGGCTACACCTTC. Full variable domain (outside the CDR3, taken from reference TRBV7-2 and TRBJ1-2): GAGVSQSPSNKVTEKGKDVELRCDPISGHTALYWYRQSLGQGLEFLIYFQGNSAPDKSGLPSDRFSAERTGGSVSTLTIQRTQQEDSAVYLCASSLEVRTANYGYTFGSGTRLTVV.

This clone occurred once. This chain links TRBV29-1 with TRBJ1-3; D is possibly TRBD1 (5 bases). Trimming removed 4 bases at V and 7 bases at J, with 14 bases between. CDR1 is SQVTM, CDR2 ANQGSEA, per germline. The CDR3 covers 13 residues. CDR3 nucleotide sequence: TGCAGCGTTGCACCGGGGACGGACAACACCATATATTTT. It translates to CSVAPGTDNTIYF.

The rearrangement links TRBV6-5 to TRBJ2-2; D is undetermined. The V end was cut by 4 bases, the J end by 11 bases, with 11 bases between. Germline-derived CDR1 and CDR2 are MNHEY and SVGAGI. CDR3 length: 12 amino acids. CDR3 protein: CASSSSPFELFF. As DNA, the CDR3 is TGTGCCAGCAGTTCCTCCCCCTTCGAGCTGTTTTTT.

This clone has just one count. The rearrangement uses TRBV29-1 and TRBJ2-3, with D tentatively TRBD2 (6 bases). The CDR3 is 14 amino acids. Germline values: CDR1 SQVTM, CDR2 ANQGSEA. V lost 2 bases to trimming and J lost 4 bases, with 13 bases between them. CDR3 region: CSVEIGRGADTQYF. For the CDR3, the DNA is TGCAGCGTTGAAATCGGGAGAGGGGCAGATACGCAGTATTTT.

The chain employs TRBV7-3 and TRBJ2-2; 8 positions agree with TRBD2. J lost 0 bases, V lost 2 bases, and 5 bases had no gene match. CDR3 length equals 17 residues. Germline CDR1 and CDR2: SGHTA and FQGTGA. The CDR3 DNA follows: TGTGCCAGCAGCTTAGTCGGAGCGGGAGCGAACACCGGGGAGCTGTTTTTT. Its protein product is CASSLVGAGANTGELFF.

CDR3 bases: TGTGCCAGCAGCTTGGATTCAGGGGGAATAACTTACGAGCAGTACTTC. It specifies CASSLDSGGITYEQYF. The rearrangement links TRBV11-2 to TRBJ2-7; 7 bases agree with TRBD1. V gave up 3 bases and J gave up 4 bases; unmatched junction bases: 12. Per the germline V gene, CDR1 is SGHAT and CDR2 is FQNNGV. The CDR3 is made up of 16 amino acids.

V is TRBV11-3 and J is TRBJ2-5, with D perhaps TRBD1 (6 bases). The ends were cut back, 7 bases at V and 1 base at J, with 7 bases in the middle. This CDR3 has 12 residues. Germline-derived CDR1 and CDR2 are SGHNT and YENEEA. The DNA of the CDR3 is TGTGCCAGCACCAGGGGCCAAGAGACCCAGTACTTC. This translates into CASTRGQETQYF.

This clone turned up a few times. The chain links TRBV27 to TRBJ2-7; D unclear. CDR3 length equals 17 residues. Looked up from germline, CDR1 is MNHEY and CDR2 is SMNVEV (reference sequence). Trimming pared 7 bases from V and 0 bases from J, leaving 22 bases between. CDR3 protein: CASTVVLGSYPSYEQYF. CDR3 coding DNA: TGTGCCAGCACCGTGGTCCTAGGCAGCTACCCCTCCTACGAGCAGTACTTC.

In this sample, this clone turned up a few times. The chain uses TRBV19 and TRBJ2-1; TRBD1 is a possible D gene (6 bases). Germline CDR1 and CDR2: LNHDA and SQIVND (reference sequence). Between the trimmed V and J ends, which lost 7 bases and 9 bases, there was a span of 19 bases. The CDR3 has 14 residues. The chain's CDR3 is CASMNGGGRGEQFF. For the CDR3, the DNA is TGTGCCAGTATGAATGGGGGCGGTCGCGGTGAGCAGTTCTTC. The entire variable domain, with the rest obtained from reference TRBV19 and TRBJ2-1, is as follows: DGGITQSPKYLFRKEGQNVTLSCEQNLNHDAMYWYRQDPGQGLRLIYYSQIVNDFQKGDIAEGYSVSREKKESFPLTVTSAQKNPTAFYLCASMNGGGRGEQFFGPGTRLTVL.

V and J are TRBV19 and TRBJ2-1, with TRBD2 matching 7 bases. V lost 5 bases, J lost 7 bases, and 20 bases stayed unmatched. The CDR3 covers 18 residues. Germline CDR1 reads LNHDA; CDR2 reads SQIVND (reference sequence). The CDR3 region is CASSRPYSRTSVGNEQFF. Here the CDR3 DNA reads TGTGCCAGTAGTCGACCATATTCCCGGACTAGTGTGGGTAATGAGCAGTTCTTC.

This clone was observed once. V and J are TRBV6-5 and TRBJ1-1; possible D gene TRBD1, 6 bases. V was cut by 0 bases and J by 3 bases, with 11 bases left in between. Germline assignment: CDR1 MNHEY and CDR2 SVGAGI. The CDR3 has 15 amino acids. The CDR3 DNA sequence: TGTGCCAGCAGTTACTCCGGGGGCGAGGACACTGAAGCTTTCTTT. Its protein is CASSYSGGEDTEAFF.

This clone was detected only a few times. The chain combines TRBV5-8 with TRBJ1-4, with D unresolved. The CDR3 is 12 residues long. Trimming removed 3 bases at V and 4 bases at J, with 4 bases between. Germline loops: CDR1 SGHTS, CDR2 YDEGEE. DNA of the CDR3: TGTGCCAGCAGCTCAGTTAATGAAAAACTGTTTTTT. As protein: CASSSVNEKLFF.

The CDR3 nucleotides are TGTGCCAGCAGTACGGGGGACAGGGCCATGAACACTGAAGCTTTCTTT. Protein sequence: CASSTGDRAMNTEAFF. The V call is TRBV27, the J call TRBJ1-1; 9 bases are shared with TRBD1. Germline V gene sequence: CDR1 MNHEY, CDR2 SMNVEV (reference sequence). The CDR3 runs to 16 residues. The V and J ends lost 5 bases and 0 bases, in that order; junction bases with no gene match: 7.

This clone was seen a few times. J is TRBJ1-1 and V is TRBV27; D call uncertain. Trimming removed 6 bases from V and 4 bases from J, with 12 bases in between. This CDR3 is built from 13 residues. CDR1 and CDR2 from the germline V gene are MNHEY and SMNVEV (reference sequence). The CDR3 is CASRFVGGTEAFF. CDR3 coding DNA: TGTGCCAGCAGATTCGTTGGAGGCACTGAAGCTTTCTTT.

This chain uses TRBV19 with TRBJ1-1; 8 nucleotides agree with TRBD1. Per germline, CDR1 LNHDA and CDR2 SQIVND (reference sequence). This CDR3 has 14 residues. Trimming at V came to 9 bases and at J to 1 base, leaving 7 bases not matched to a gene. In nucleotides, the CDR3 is TGTGCCAGCCATCACAGGGGGTCGAACACTGAAGCTTTCTTT. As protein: CASHHRGSNTEAFF.

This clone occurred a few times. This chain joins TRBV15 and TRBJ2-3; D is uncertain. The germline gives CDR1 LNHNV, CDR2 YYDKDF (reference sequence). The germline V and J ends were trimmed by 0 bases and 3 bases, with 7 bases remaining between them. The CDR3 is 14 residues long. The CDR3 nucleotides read TGTGCCACCAGCAGAGATCTGGAAACAGATACGCAGTATTTT. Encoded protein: CATSRDLETDTQYF.

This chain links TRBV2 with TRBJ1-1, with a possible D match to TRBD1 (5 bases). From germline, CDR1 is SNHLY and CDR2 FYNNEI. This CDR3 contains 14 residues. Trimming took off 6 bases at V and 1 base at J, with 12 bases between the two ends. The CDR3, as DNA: TGTGCCAGCAGATATCAGGGCCCGAACACTGAAGCTTTCTTT. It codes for CASRYQGPNTEAFF.

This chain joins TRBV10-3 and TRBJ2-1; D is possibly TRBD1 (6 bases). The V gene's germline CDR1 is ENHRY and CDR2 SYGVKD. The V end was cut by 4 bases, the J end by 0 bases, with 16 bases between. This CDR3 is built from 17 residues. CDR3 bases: TGTGCCATCAGTGCCCATAGGGGGACCGCCTCCTACAATGAGCAGTTCTTC. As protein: CAISAHRGTASYNEQFF.

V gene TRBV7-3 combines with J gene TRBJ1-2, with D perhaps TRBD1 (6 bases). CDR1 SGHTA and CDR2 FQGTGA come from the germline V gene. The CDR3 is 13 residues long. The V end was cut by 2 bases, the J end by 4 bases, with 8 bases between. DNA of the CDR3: TGTGCCAGCAGCTTAGAGGGGGGCTATGGCTACACCTTC. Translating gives CASSLEGGYGYTF.

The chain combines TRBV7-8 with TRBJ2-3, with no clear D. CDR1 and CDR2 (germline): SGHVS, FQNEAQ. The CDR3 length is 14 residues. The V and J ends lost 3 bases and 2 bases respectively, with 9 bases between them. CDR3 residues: CASSFSAYTDTQYF. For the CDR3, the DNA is TGTGCCAGCAGCTTCTCGGCATACACAGATACGCAGTATTTT.

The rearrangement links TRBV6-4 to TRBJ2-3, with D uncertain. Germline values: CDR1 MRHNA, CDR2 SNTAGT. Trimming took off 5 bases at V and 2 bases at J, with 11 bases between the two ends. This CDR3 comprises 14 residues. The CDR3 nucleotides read TGTGCCAGCAGTCTCGACAAAAACACAGATACGCAGTATTTT. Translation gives CASSLDKNTDTQYF.